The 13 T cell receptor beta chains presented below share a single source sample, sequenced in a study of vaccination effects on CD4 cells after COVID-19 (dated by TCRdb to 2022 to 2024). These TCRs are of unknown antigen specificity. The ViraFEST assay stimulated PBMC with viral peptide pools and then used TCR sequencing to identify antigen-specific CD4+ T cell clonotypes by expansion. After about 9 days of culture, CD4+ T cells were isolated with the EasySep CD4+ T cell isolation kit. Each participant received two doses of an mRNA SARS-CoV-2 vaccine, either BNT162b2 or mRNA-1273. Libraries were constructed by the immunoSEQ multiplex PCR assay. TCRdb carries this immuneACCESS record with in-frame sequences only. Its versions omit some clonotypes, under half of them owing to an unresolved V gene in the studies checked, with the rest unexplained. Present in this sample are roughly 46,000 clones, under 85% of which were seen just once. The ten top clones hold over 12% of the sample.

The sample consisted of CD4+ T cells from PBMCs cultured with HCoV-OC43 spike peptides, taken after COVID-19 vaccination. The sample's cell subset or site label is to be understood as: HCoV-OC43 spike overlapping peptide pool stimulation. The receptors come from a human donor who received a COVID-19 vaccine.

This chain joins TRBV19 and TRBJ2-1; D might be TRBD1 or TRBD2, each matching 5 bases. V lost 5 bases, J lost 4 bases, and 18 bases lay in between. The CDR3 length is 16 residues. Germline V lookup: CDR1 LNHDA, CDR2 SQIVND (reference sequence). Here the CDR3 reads CASSLQAGTEYNEQFF. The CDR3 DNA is TGTGCCAGTAGTCTACAAGCCGGGACGGAGTACAATGAGCAGTTCTTC.

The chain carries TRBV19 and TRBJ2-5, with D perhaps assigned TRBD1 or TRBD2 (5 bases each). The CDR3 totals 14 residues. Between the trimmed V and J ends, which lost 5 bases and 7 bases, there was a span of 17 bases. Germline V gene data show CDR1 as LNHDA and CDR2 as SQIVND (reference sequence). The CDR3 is CASSAGTAGRTQYF. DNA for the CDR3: TGTGCCAGTAGTGCAGGGACGGCCGGGCGGACCCAGTACTTC.

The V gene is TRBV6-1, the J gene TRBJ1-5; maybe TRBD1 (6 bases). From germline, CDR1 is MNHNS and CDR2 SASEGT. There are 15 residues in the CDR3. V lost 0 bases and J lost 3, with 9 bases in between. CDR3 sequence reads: CASSEATGHNQPQHF. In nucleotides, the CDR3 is TGTGCCAGCAGTGAAGCGACAGGACACAATCAGCCCCAGCATTTT.

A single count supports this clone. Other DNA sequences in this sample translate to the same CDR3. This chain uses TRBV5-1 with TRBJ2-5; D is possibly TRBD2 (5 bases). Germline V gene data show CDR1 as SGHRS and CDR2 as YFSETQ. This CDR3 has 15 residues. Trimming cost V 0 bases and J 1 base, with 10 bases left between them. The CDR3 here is CASSLAGRGQETQYF. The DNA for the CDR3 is TGCGCCAGCAGCTTGGCCGGTCGGGGCCAAGAGACCCAGTACTTC.

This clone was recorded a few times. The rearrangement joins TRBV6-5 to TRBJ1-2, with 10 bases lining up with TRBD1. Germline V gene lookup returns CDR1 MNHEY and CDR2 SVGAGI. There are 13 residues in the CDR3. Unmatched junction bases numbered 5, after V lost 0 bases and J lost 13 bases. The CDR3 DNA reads TGTGCCAGCAGTTACTCGACAGGGGGCGCAGGCACCTTC. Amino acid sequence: CASSYSTGGAGTF.

The CDR3 nucleotides read TGTGCCAGCAGTATTGATGCCCCAGATACGCAGTATTTT. Protein product: CASSIDAPDTQYF. The chain uses TRBV6-5 and TRBJ2-3; no reliable D call. Germline values: CDR1 MNHEY, CDR2 SVGAGI. V was cut by 5 bases and J by 4 bases, with 10 bases left in between. The CDR3 extends over 13 amino acids.

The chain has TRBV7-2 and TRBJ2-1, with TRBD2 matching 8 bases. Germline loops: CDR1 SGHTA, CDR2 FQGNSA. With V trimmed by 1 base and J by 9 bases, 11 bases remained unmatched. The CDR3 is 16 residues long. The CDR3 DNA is TGTGCCAGCAGCTTAGTCGGCGGGGGGCCCGGGGGTGAGCAGTTCTTC. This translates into CASSLVGGGPGGEQFF. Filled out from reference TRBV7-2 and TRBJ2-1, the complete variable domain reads GAGVSQSPSNKVTEKGKDVELRCDPISGHTALYWYRQSLGQGLEFLIYFQGNSAPDKSGLPSDRFSAERTGGSVSTLTIQRTQQEDSAVYLCASSLVGGGPGGEQFFGPGTRLTVL.

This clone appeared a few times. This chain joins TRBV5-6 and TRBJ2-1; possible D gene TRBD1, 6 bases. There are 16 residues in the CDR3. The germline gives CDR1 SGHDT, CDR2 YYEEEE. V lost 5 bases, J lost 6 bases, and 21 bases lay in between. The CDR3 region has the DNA TGTGCCAGCAGTTCTCTAACTACAGGGTTTGGCAATGAGCAGTTCTTC. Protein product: CASSSLTTGFGNEQFF.

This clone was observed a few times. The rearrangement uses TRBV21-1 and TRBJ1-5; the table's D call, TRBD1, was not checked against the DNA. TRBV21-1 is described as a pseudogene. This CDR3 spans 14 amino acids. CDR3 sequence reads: CASDNTGGGQPQHF. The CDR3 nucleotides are TGTGCCAGCGATAATACAGGGGGCGGACAGCCCCAGCATTTT.

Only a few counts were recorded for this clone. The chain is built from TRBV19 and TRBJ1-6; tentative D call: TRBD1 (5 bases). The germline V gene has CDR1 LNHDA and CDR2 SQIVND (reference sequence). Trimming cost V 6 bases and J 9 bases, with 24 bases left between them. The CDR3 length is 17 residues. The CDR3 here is CASSAQGAALVPSPLHF. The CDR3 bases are TGTGCCAGTAGCGCCCAGGGAGCTGCCCTCGTCCCTTCACCCCTCCACTTT.

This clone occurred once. The CDR3 DNA reads as TGTGCCAGCAGGGACAGGAGTGTTGACTATGGCTACACCTTC. Translating it yields CASRDRSVDYGYTF. This chain connects TRBV6-5 to TRBJ1-2; TRBD1 agrees at 7 bases. Germline V gene lookup returns CDR1 MNHEY and CDR2 SVGAGI. Losses at the gene ends were 6 bases for V and 3 bases for J; bases not matched to a gene: 7. This CDR3 comprises 14 residues.

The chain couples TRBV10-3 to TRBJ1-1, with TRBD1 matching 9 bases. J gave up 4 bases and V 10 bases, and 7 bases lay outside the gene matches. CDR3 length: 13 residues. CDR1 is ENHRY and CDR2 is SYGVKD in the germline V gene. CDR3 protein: CATGDRASTEAFF. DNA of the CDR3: TGTGCCACGGGGGACAGGGCGAGCACTGAAGCTTTCTTT.

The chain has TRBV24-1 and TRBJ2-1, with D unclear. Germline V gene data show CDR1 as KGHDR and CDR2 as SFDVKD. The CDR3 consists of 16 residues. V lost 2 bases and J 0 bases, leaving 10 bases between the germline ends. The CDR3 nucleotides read TGTGCCACCAGTGATTCGATCGTGAGCTCCTACAATGAGCAGTTCTTC. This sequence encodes CATSDSIVSSYNEQFF.